This paragraph covers one T cell receptor (beta chain) sequence. The study ran its PCR with 60 Vbeta and 13 Jbeta primers. Authors' methods: Later, 65 million to 90 million unique TCR beta chains were counted in an analysis, and about 10 million of them were shared. The method was immunoSEQ multiplex PCR; TCRdb's version includes in-frame clones alone and lacks a portion of them. For V, J and clone size, that table is used; D and trimming come from the DNA. The sample holds 150,000 to 170,000 clones; around 80% are singletons and the top ten take over 1.1%. The CDR3 runs to 11 residues. Per the germline V gene, CDR1 is MGHDK and CDR2 is SYGVNS. Trimming took off 1 base at V and 6 bases at J, with 2 bases between the two ends. The source of the sample is a study of cytomegalovirus exposure and HLA in healthy donors.

Input material: PBMCs. The V and J genes are TRBV25-1 and TRBJ2-3; D gene uncertain. This receptor was obtained from a man aged 18 to 35 in good health and CMV-seronegative. This CDR3 reads CASSESDTQYF. The CDR3 bases are TGTGCCAGCAGTGAATCGGATACGCAGTATTTT.